This T cell receptor (beta chain) is drawn from a study of blood T cell repertoires in COVID-19. In the study overall: Material from acute and convalescent COVID-19 was sourced from the United States, Italy and Spain. From T cells, B-cell-depleted T cells, or PBMCs came the material, which was cDNA or gDNA.

Original analysis: The assay estimated nucleated cells by amplifying reference gene primers. Generated by immunoSEQ multiplex PCR, the TCRdb table keeps only in-frame clones and is missing some. V and J calls and clone size are given by that table; D and trimming were obtained from the DNA. The sample yields tens of thousands of clones, around 90% seen once. Trimming at V came to 2 bases and at J to 5 bases, leaving 6 bases not matched to a gene. This CDR3 is 15 amino acids long. The germline gives CDR1 LNHDA, CDR2 SQIVND (reference sequence). This chain connects TRBV19 to TRBJ2-5; TRBD2 matches at 9 bases. The sequencing sample was made of peripheral blood. This TCR derives from a man aged 80 or over with acute or convalescent COVID-19. The CDR3 spells CASSIQRGDRETQYF. CDR3 in DNA: TGTGCCAGTAGTATACAGCGGGGGGACCGGGAGACCCAGTACTTC.